The source of this TCR beta chain is a study of T cells after yellow fever vaccination. Study-wide background: Four memory subsets, EM, EMRA, CM and Tscm, were sorted by CD3, CD45RA, CCR7, CD95. Those fractions that held only low numbers of cells were prepared using the SMART-Seq v4 Ultra Low Input RNA kit. Study-wide results and limits: Clonotype sharing between CD4 and CD8 compartments was small. The secondary response peaked faster, at day 5 versus 15, but was weaker.

V was cut by 7 bases and J by 5 bases, with 8 bases left in between. Germline V CDR1 and CDR2: MDHEN, SYDVKM. The CDR3 covers 12 residues. TCRdb reprocessed the 5' RACE reads via MiXCR and lists one record per CDR3 protein. The data show 25,000 to 30,000 distinct CDR3 sequences, with around 5.8% seen just once and 25% held by the top ten. This clonotype has more than one count but fewer than ten. Specimen: PBMCs, either bulk or a sorted T-cell subset (CD4+, CD8+, memory, or dextramer-sorted; not recorded which), collected on the day of the yellow fever booster vaccination. The chain is built from TRBV28 and TRBJ1-4; the D is unclear. The sequence was collected from a young man who received the YFV17D yellow fever vaccine. CDR3 residues: CASKRGNEKLFF. The CDR3, as DNA: TGTGCCAGCAAACGAGGGAATGAAAAACTGTTTTTT.